The T cell receptor (beta chain) under discussion was sequenced for a study of blood T cell repertoires in COVID-19 (dated by TCRdb to 2018 to 2020). Regarding the complete study: Samples covering the acute and convalescent phases of COVID-19 were provided by collaborators in the United States, Italy and Spain. The material from the prospective study consisted of cDNA or gDNA derived from T cells, B-cell-depleted T cells, or PBMCs. Subjects who had been exposed to COVID-19, were actively infected with it, or had recovered from it provided the deeply sampled blood TCRbeta repertoires that made up the dataset. A freely available public database, intended as a resource for researchers studying the immune response to SARS-CoV-2, is where the repertoires were released. The samples were drawn from the first 160 participants of the ongoing ImmuneRACE study and from more than 1,000 subjects provided by 6 global collaborators. Nearly every sample came with metadata listing a de-identified subject ID, COVID-19 status, age in years and sex. Where available, HLA class I and class II types were obtained from metadata supplied by the sample provider rather than from assay-based typing. Findings and caveats that apply to the study as a whole: How much clinical and demographic metadata was included differed by source and by participant, and the metadata was provided uncurated.

Participants in the prospective study were enrolled through a virtual design, were aged roughly 18 to 90 years, and lived in approximately 25 United States geographic areas. To assign participants to cohorts, the prospective study relied on clinical history that participants themselves reported in a screening survey and a study questionnaire. A participant counted as exposed if, within 2 weeks of entering the study, that participant had been in contact with someone who had a PCR-confirmed or clinician-diagnosed COVID-19 case. In the prospective study, mobile phlebotomists collected whole blood, serum and a nasopharyngeal or oropharyngeal swab from each participant. Prospective study participants could optionally give additional blood draws and questionnaires over an approximately two-month period. Prospective study blood samples were shipped either frozen or at room temperature before DNA extraction.

This clone has just one count. Its antigen is unknown. No much larger clonotype is one base removed from it; base qualities were not supplied. Including cysteine and phenylalanine, the CDR3 has 20 amino acids. CDR3 DNA only is kept here, 60 bases in frame from base 1. V is pruned by 11 bases and J by 1 base, leaving 21 bases of the junction without a gene match. From a lookup of the germline V gene (reference sequence), CDR1 and CDR2 are LNHDA and SQIVND. TCRbeta CDR3 regions were amplified from genomic DNA by means of the immunoSEQ Assay, a bias-controlled multiplex PCR. For the original study's pipeline: Within the assay, amplification of reference gene primers was used to estimate how many nucleated cells each sample contained. Sequence reads were collapsed and filtered to measure the absolute abundance of every unique TCRbeta CDR3 rearrangement. For each sample, productive Simpson clonality was calculated as the square root of Simpson's diversity index over productive rearrangements. Imported from immuneACCESS, the table was reduced by TCRdb to in-frame sequences with V and J called. These copies leave out some clones; in studies compared against another copy, an unresolved V gene accounts for under half, and the cause of the remainder is not known. D and trimming were read from the DNA, whereas the V and J calls and clone size are those reported in that table. This sample lists around 250,000 clones; over 75% were detected once. The ten largest clones capture around 3.1% of the sample.

Specimen: PBMCs or T cells enriched from blood (not recorded which). The clonotype was recovered from a woman between 40 and 55 years old who had been exposed to COVID-19. The chain is made from TRBV19 and TRBJ1-4, with 11 junctional bases fitting TRBD1. The CDR3 protein is CALPAKVGTGGQKTNEKLFF. The nucleotide sequence reads as follows: TGTGCCCTCCCCGCGAAAGTGGGGACAGGGGGTCAGAAAACTAATGAAAAACTGTTTTTT.